This entry lists 20 T cell receptor beta chains sequenced from one sample in a study of cytomegalovirus exposure and HLA in healthy donors. Primers for the PCR totalled 60 Vbeta and 13 Jbeta. Data came from immunoSEQ multiplex PCR; TCRdb stores just in-frame clones and leaves some out. The sample lists 95,000 to 150,000 clones; around three quarters were seen once. The specimen was PBMCs. The receptors derive from a woman between 35 and 50 years old in good health and CMV-seropositive.

V usage is TRBV10-1 and J usage is TRBJ2-5, with 8 bases fitting TRBD2. From germline, CDR1 is WNHNN and CDR2 SYGVQD (reference sequence). The CDR3 runs 14 residues. Trimming at V came to 6 bases and at J to 7 bases, leaving 10 bases not matched to a gene. The CDR3 sequence: CASRNSGARWTQYF. Here the CDR3 DNA reads TGCGCCAGCAGAAATAGCGGGGCACGTTGGACCCAGTACTTC.

Comment on this clone: The germline gene is not matched at one end of the junction; a read error may be the cause. This rearrangement joins TRBV6-1 to TRBJ2-7; perhaps TRBD2 as D (6 bases). The CDR3 is made up of 13 amino acids. The germline gives CDR1 MNHNS, CDR2 SASEGT. The CDR3 DNA reads TGTGCCACCAGTGGAGGGATGCATCGCGAGCAGTACTTC. It yields the protein CATSGGMHREQYF.

The chain recombines TRBV6-1 with TRBJ1-4; D uncertain. Per the germline V gene, CDR1 is MNHNS and CDR2 is SASEGT. V lost 2 bases and J 3 bases, leaving 16 bases between the germline ends. The CDR3 is 17 amino acids. In DNA, the CDR3 is TGTGCCAGCAGTGAAAAGACGGCAGCGCTTCCTAATGAAAAACTGTTTTTT. Translated: CASSEKTAALPNEKLFF.

The chain recombines TRBV5-5 with TRBJ2-5; 7 nucleotides agree with TRBD2. J gave up 1 base and V 3 bases, and 6 bases lay outside the gene matches. CDR1 is SGHKS, CDR2 YYEKEE, per germline (reference sequence). The CDR3 extends over 15 amino acids. The CDR3 loop is CASSSRDYRQETQYF. The CDR3 DNA reads as TGTGCCAGCAGCTCCAGGGACTACCGCCAAGAGACCCAGTACTTC.

The J gene is TRBJ2-5, the V gene TRBV2, with D perhaps matching TRBD2 (6 bases). The ends were cut back, 4 bases at V and 5 bases at J, with 14 bases in the middle. The germline gives CDR1 SNHLY, CDR2 FYNNEI. The CDR3 sequence is 14 residues long. The CDR3 nucleotides are TGTGCCAGCAGTGGGGTCGGGGGAGTGGAGACCCAGTACTTC. Translation gives CASSGVGGVETQYF.

The genes are TRBV20-1 and TRBJ1-4, with D unclear. CDR3 length: 11 amino acids. Looked up from germline, CDR1 is DFQATT and CDR2 is SNEGSKA (reference sequence). V was clipped by 5 bases and J by 6 bases, with 7 bases between them. CDR3 coding DNA: TGCAGTGCTTCGAGTTATGAAAAACTGTTTTTT. Encoded protein: CSASSYEKLFF.

The V and J genes are TRBV7-6 and TRBJ2-1; tentatively, D is TRBD1 (8 bases). Trimming pared 4 bases from V and 9 bases from J, leaving 13 bases between. This CDR3 contains 13 residues. Looked up from germline, CDR1 is SGHVS and CDR2 is FNYEAQ. The CDR3 region is CASSSTGGGEQFF. The CDR3, as DNA: TGTGCCAGCAGCTCAACAGGGGGGGGTGAGCAGTTCTTC.

This chain connects TRBV4-1 to TRBJ2-7; D not certain. Between the trimmed V and J ends, which lost 4 bases and 1 base, there was a span of 8 bases. The CDR3 is 13 amino acids. Per the germline V gene, CDR1 is MGHRA and CDR2 is YSYEKL. The CDR3 DNA reads as TGCGCCAGCAGCCTTAGAGCGTCCTACGAGCAGTACTTC. This codes for CASSLRASYEQYF.

The chain is built from TRBV4-1 and TRBJ1-6; 10 nucleotides align to TRBD1. Germline V gene data show CDR1 as MGHRA and CDR2 as YSYEKL. CDR3 length: 16 amino acids. J gave up 7 bases and V 0 bases, and 3 bases lay outside the gene matches. CDR3 DNA: TGCGCCAGCAGCCAAGAGAAGGGACAGGGGAATTCACCCCTCCACTTT. Amino acid sequence: CASSQEKGQGNSPLHF.

The chain recombines TRBV28 with TRBJ1-4; 8 bases are a match to TRBD1. This CDR3 region has 16 residues. With V trimmed by 3 bases and J by 7 bases, 10 bases remained unmatched. From germline, CDR1 is MDHEN and CDR2 SYDVKM. CDR3 in amino acids: CASSLGQEWLGEKLFF. In DNA, the CDR3 is TGTGCCAGCAGTTTGGGACAGGAGTGGCTTGGTGAAAAACTGTTTTTT.

The chain links TRBV11-2 to TRBJ2-1, with 9 bases aligning to TRBD2. The CDR3 has 15 residues. The germline CDR1 and CDR2 sequences are SGHAT and FQNNGV. Trimming cost V 8 bases and J 8 bases; bases outside gene matches: 13. The CDR3 reads CASRNGGRGGDEQFF. The CDR3 DNA sequence: TGTGCCAGCCGCAACGGGGGGCGGGGGGGAGATGAGCAGTTCTTC.

The chain carries TRBV6-4 and TRBJ1-1, with D maybe TRBD1 (5 bases). Germline V gene lookup returns CDR1 MRHNA and CDR2 SNTAGT. This CDR3 is 13 amino acids long. V was cut by 5 bases and J by 5 bases, with 12 bases left in between. The CDR3 coding sequence is TGTGCCAGCAGTCAGACCCAGGGAACTGAAGCTTTCTTT. It encodes CASSQTQGTEAFF.

The chain is built from TRBV7-3 and TRBJ2-1; D ambiguous. V lost 1 base and J lost 5, with 3 bases in between. The CDR3 totals 12 residues. The germline CDR1 and CDR2 sequences are SGHTA and FQGTGA. The CDR3 DNA is TGTGCCAGCAGCTTAAACAACAATGAGCAGTTCTTC. The encoded protein is CASSLNNNEQFF.

This chain uses TRBV2 with TRBJ2-7; 10 nucleotides line up with TRBD1. The CDR3 has 13 residues. Trimming removed 4 bases from V and 6 bases from J; junction bases left unmatched: 3. Germline V gene data show CDR1 as SNHLY and CDR2 as FYNNEI. The CDR3 nucleotides read TGTGCCAGCAGTGTTGACAGGGGGCCCGAGCAGTACTTC. The encoded protein is CASSVDRGPEQYF. The variable domain in full, with the rest retrieved from reference TRBV2 and TRBJ2-7, is EPEVTQTPSHQVTQMGQEVILRCVPISNHLYFYWYRQILGQKVEFLVSFYNNEISEKSEIFDDQFSVERPDGSNFTLKIRSTKLEDSAMYFCASSVDRGPEQYFGPGTRLTVT.

The rearrangement links TRBV2 to TRBJ2-1; 8 bases are a match to TRBD1. V dropped 2 bases and J dropped 9; count of bases not matched to a gene: 9. The CDR3 has 15 amino acids. Germline V gene data show CDR1 as SNHLY and CDR2 as FYNNEI. As DNA, the CDR3 is TGTGCCAGCAGTGAAAGGTCAGGGGGCCGGGCTGAGCAGTTCTTC. It yields the protein CASSERSGGRAEQFF.

The V and J genes are TRBV9 and TRBJ2-1; tentative D call: TRBD2 (5 bases). This CDR3 is built from 16 residues. CDR1 and CDR2 (germline): SGDLS, YYNGEE. V dropped 4 bases and J dropped 0 bases, with 14 bases sitting between them. The CDR3 DNA sequence: TGTGCCAGCAGCCCTCGGACTGTGAGCTCCTACAATGAGCAGTTCTTC. Encoded protein: CASSPRTVSSYNEQFF.

DNA of the CDR3: TGCGCCAGCAGCCAGAACGGGGGATCACCCTACGAGCAGTACTTC. Translated: CASSQNGGSPYEQYF. The chain couples TRBV5-1 to TRBJ2-7; D possibly corresponds to TRBD2 (6 bases). Germline CDR1 is SGHRS and CDR2 is YFSETQ. The V end was cut by 4 bases, the J end by 2 bases, with 16 bases between. The length of the CDR3 is 15 residues.

The rearrangement uses TRBV30 and TRBJ1-2; D gene ambiguous. Germline CDR1 is GTSNPN and CDR2 is SVGIG (reference sequence). V lost 0 bases and J 8 bases, leaving 10 bases between the germline ends. The CDR3 totals 12 residues. The DNA for the CDR3 is TGTGCCTGGAGTGTAGCTGAGGCCGGCTACACCTTC. Protein product: CAWSVAEAGYTF.

CDR3 DNA sequence: TGTGCCAGCAGCTTGGCCCGGGTGAACGAGCAGTACTTC. Residues: CASSLARVNEQYF. The V call is TRBV5-4, the J call TRBJ2-7; D is uncertain. Trimming removed 0 bases at V and 5 bases at J, with 9 bases between. The germline V gene has CDR1 SGHNT and CDR2 YYREEE (reference sequence). This CDR3 contains 13 residues.

The chain uses TRBV6-1 and TRBJ2-3; TRBD1 aligns across 11 bases. The CDR3 is 14 residues long. V was clipped by 4 bases and J by 5 bases; unmatched bases: 2. Looked up from germline, CDR1 is MNHNS and CDR2 is SASEGT. The CDR3 coding sequence is TGTGCCAGCAGTGGGGGACAGGGGGGAGATACGCAGTATTTT. This sequence encodes CASSGGQGGDTQYF.